This paragraph covers one TCR beta chain sequence. What it binds is unknown. This specimen belongs to a study of OX40 agonist ivuxolimab in advanced cancers. Whole-study findings and limits: Undetermined was the antigen specificity of the expanded peripheral T cells.

The CDR3 runs 14 residues. The V gene lost 3 bases and the J gene lost 7 bases, with 15 bases spanning the gap. CDR1 GTSNPN and CDR2 SVGIG come from the germline V gene (reference sequence). Here immunoSEQ multiplex PCR was the method, and the copy in TCRdb shows in-frame clones only, minus some. The data show tens of thousands of clones, around 84% seen once. The sequencing used CD4+ or CD8+ T cells sorted from blood, collected in a trial of the OX40 agonist ivuxolimab. The rearrangement joins TRBV30 to TRBJ2-2; D is possibly TRBD1 (5 bases). This receptor was obtained from an adult with an advanced solid tumor such as melanoma, head and neck, liver or kidney cancer. CDR3 DNA: TGTGCCTGGAGAGGTACGACAGACAGCGGGGAGCTGTTTTTT. Amino acid sequence: CAWRGTTDSGELFF.